This T cell receptor (beta chain) comes out of a study of T cell changes during pregnancy in multiple sclerosis. Per germline, CDR1 SEHNR and CDR2 FQNEAQ (reference sequence). The J segment lost 5 bases and the V segment lost 5 bases, leaving 17 bases of the junction unmatched. The CDR3 is made up of 17 amino acids. TCRdb's table, derived via immunoSEQ multiplex PCR, lists solely in-frame clones and lacks some. Found here are roughly 80,000 clones, over 75% of them singletons; the top ten hold approximately 2%. The sequence derives from a female donor with multiple sclerosis, enrolled in a pregnancy study. Sequencing used peripheral blood, obtained before pregnancy. The chain is built from TRBV7-9 and TRBJ2-7; 8 nucleotides agree with TRBD1. The CDR3, as DNA: TGTGCCAGCAGCCCCACCCCCCCGACAGGGGCAAGCCACGAGCAGTACTTC. Its translation is CASSPTPPTGASHEQYF.